Sequencing of this TCR beta chain was carried out in a study of T cell responses to AZD1222 COVID-19 vaccine. Only in-frame clones appear in the TCRdb table, and some are missing; sequencing was by immunoSEQ multiplex PCR. The data contain about 140,000 clones, about 89% of them seen just once; the ten biggest clones take up around 4.7%. As concerns this clone: Its antigen is not known.

Study conclusions and caveats: The donors showed a predominance of white British ancestry and of females, with possible underestimation of clonal diversity. Within unmutated variant regions lay the reported targets of nearly half of spike-specific TCRs.

This CDR3 has 13 amino acids. Germline V gene sequence: CDR1 LNHDA, CDR2 SQIVND (reference sequence). Trimming took off 6 bases at V and 7 bases at J, with 12 bases between the two ends. The V call is TRBV19, the J call TRBJ2-2; no definite D call. The receptor comes from an adult in good health. Sequencing used peripheral blood, obtained on day 0 of AZD1222 vaccination. CDR3 in amino acids: CASSPQYGGELFF. Written as DNA, the CDR3 is TGTGCCAGTAGCCCCCAATATGGCGGGGAGCTGTTTTTT.